The 29 T cell receptor beta chains presented below share a single source sample, sequenced in a study of CD8+CD57+ T cells in acquired aplastic anemia. It was genomic DNA that served as the template for profiling TCR beta VDJ and CDR3. TCRdb redid the calling of the reads with MiXCR, one entry per CDR3 protein. The sample lists a few hundred thousand distinct CDR3 sequences; roughly a third were seen once. CD8+CD57+ cell expansion, shown by flow cytometry, had occurred in the patients selected for sequencing. The sequenced sample consisted of sorted CD4+, CD8+, or CD8+CD57+ T cells (not recorded which) from PBMCs. The receptors shown here come from a human donor with aplastic anemia.

This clonotype was seen ten or more times. In nucleotides, the CDR3 is TGCAGCGTTCAAAACAGGTCCTCCTACGAGCAGTACTTC. Protein sequence: CSVQNRSSYEQYF. This chain connects TRBV29-1 to TRBJ2-7, with TRBD1 as a possible D gene (5 bases). This CDR3 is 13 amino acids long. The V end lost 5 bases, the J end lost 0 bases, and 11 bases lay between the germline ends. CDR1 SQVTM and CDR2 ANQGSEA come from the germline V gene.

This clonotype was seen more than once but under ten times. V usage is TRBV2 and J usage is TRBJ1-1; TRBD1 is a possible D gene (5 bases). The CDR3 totals 14 residues. Germline V gives CDR1 SNHLY, CDR2 FYNNEI. Deletions cut 6 bases from V and 4 bases from J, with 15 bases between. CDR3 DNA: TGTGCCAGCAGGGAGCAGGGTTCGGGCACTGAAGCTTTCTTT. It is translated as CASREQGSGTEAFF.

This clonotype was counted between two and nine times. One junction end disagrees with the germline gene, perhaps due to a read error. This sequence joins TRBV11-1 and TRBJ1-5, with 8 bases identical to TRBD1. Germline V gives CDR1 SGHAT, CDR2 FQDESV (reference sequence). This CDR3 is 16 amino acids long. For the CDR3, the DNA is TGTGCCGGCAGCTCGACAGGGGAAGGTAGCAATCAGCCCCAGCATTTT. It translates to CAGSSTGEGSNQPQHF.

J is TRBJ2-7 and V is TRBV7-2; 8 positions match TRBD2. The CDR3 has 14 residues. Germline CDR1 is SGHTA and CDR2 is FQGNSA. Trimming took 4 bases from V and 2 from J; bases not matched to a gene: 4. The CDR3 coding sequence is TGTGCCAGCAGCTCAGCGGGGGCAACCTACGAGCAGTACTTC. It encodes CASSSAGATYEQYF.

V is TRBV12-3 or TRBV12-4 and J is TRBJ2-1, with TRBD2 matching over 10 bases. This CDR3 contains 13 residues. J was trimmed by 10 bases and V by 7 bases; bases with no gene match: 7. CDR3 amino acids: CASTTGLAAEQFF. The DNA for the CDR3 is TGTGCCAGCACCACCGGACTAGCGGCAGAGCAGTTCTTC.

This clonotype was recorded at least ten times. The chain employs TRBV7-9 and TRBJ2-7; D unresolved. Deletions cut 3 bases from V and 0 bases from J, with 6 bases between. The CDR3 sequence is 13 residues long. Germline V gene data show CDR1 as SEHNR and CDR2 as FQNEAQ (reference sequence). The CDR3 DNA reads as TGTGCCAGCAGCTTTCCCGGCTCCTACGAGCAGTACTTC. It is translated as CASSFPGSYEQYF.

This clonotype was detected only a few times. The rearrangement links TRBV19 to TRBJ2-1, with D possibly TRBD2 on 6 matching bases. V lost 2 bases to trimming and J lost 2 bases, with 10 bases between them. CDR3 length: 15 residues. From germline, CDR1 is LNHDA and CDR2 SQIVND (reference sequence). The CDR3 loop is CASSILAGTYNEQFF. CDR3 nucleotides: TGTGCCAGTAGTATACTGGCGGGGACCTACAATGAGCAGTTCTTC.

This chain connects TRBV29-1 to TRBJ2-5; 11 bases line up with TRBD2. The CDR3 length is 13 residues. The V and J ends lost 6 bases and 2 bases, in that order; junction bases with no gene match: 2. Germline V gives CDR1 SQVTM, CDR2 ANQGSEA. The CDR3 coding sequence is TGCAGCGTGAGACTAGCGGGGCAAGAGACCCAGTACTTC. It encodes CSVRLAGQETQYF. The complete variable domain, with remaining parts taken from reference TRBV29-1 and TRBJ2-5, reads SAVISQKPSRDICQRGTSLTIQCQVDSQVTMMFWYRQQPGQSLTLIATANQGSEATYESGFVIDKFPISRPNLTFSTLTVSNMSPEDSSIYLCSVRLAGQETQYFGPGTRLLVL.

This clonotype was detected ten times or more. The rearrangement uses TRBV7-3 and TRBJ2-1; TRBD1 matches 9 bases. Germline V gene lookup returns CDR1 SGHTA and CDR2 FQGTGA. V was clipped by 5 bases and J by 7 bases; unmatched bases: 9. This CDR3 comprises 15 residues. CDR3 residues: CASSTGQGIKNEQFF. CDR3 sequence (DNA): TGTGCCAGCAGCACGGGACAGGGAATCAAGAATGAGCAGTTCTTC.

The chain uses TRBV11-1 and TRBJ2-3, with 13 positions matching TRBD2. CDR1 and CDR2 (germline): SGHAT, FQDESV (reference sequence). This CDR3 region has 17 residues. V shed 3 bases and J 5 bases; nucleotides not matched to a gene: 8. The CDR3 here is CASSFRPGLAGRDTQYF. CDR3 nucleotides: TGTGCCAGCAGCTTCAGACCGGGACTAGCGGGGAGAGATACGCAGTATTTT.

The rearrangement joins TRBV10-3 to TRBJ1-2; no reliable D call. V shed 3 bases and J shed 3 bases, with 11 bases lying between them. Germline CDR1 ENHRY, CDR2 SYGVKD. The CDR3 is 14 amino acids. The CDR3 is CAISDQPTDYGYTF. The CDR3 DNA reads TGTGCCATCAGTGACCAACCGACGGACTATGGCTACACCTTC.

The J gene is TRBJ1-2, the V gene TRBV24-1; perhaps TRBD1 as D (5 bases). Germline V gene lookup returns CDR1 KGHDR and CDR2 SFDVKD. This CDR3 has 15 amino acids. The V end lost 3 bases, the J end lost 3 bases, and 13 bases lay between the germline ends. The CDR3 region has the DNA TGTGCCACCAGTGATGGGGCGGGGAATGACTATGGCTACACCTTC. Translation gives CATSDGAGNDYGYTF.

This clonotype appeared many times. The chain recombines TRBV20-1 with TRBJ2-3; no reliable D call. CDR3 length: 14 amino acids. Germline CDR1 DFQATT, CDR2 SNEGSKA (reference sequence). The V and J ends lost 1 base and 7 bases respectively, with 15 bases between them. CDR3: CSARGSFSDNTQYF. CDR3 coding DNA: TGCAGTGCTAGAGGTTCTTTCTCCGACAATACGCAGTATTTT.

This clonotype was seen more than once but under ten times. CDR3 in amino acids: CASSQGAGQGKISPLHF. The CDR3 DNA follows: TGCGCCAGCAGCCAAGGGGCAGGACAGGGGAAGATTTCACCCCTCCACTTT. The chain employs TRBV4-3 and TRBJ1-6; 9 bases fit TRBD1. Germline V CDR1 and CDR2: LGHNA, YSLEER. Trimming at V came to 1 base and at J to 9 bases, leaving 10 bases not matched to a gene. This CDR3 has 17 amino acids.

This clonotype has ten or more counts. This chain uses TRBV5-1 with TRBJ1-3; D is possibly TRBD1 (5 bases). V lost 3 bases and J 3 bases, leaving 10 bases between the germline ends. Germline V gene data show CDR1 as SGHRS and CDR2 as YFSETQ. This CDR3 has 14 residues. The CDR3 loop is CASSSGTDGNTIYF. CDR3 in DNA: TGCGCCAGCAGCTCCGGGACGGATGGAAACACCATATATTTT.

The rearrangement links TRBV29-1 to TRBJ1-1; D gene unclear. Germline CDR1 is SQVTM and CDR2 is ANQGSEA. The CDR3 has 14 residues. V was trimmed by 0 bases and J by 5 bases, leaving 13 bases between them. The CDR3 loop is CSVEDRIGSTEAFF. Here the CDR3 DNA reads TGCAGCGTTGAAGATCGGATAGGGTCAACTGAAGCTTTCTTT.

Regarding this clonotype: This likely comes from a read error, as the CDR3 has no conserved phenylalanine or tryptophan at its end. The chain combines TRBV2 with TRBJ1-2; D gene uncertain. The CDR3 length is 14 residues. V was clipped by 6 bases and J by 1 base, with 12 bases between them. Germline-derived CDR1 and CDR2 are SNHLY and FYNNEI. DNA of the CDR3: TGTGCCAGCAGCGAAACCAGATTTAACTATGGCTACACCTCC. Amino acids: CASSETRFNYGYTS.

The chain is built from TRBV10-3 and TRBJ1-5; D gene ambiguous. The V end lost 6 bases, the J end lost 10 bases, and 16 bases lay between the germline ends. This CDR3 comprises 13 residues. Germline lookup yields CDR1 ENHRY and CDR2 SYGVKD. The CDR3 sequence is CAISQGLGSPQHF. In nucleotides, the CDR3 is TGTGCCATCAGCCAAGGGTTGGGATCACCCCAGCATTTT.

The chain is built from TRBV29-1 and TRBJ1-2, with 11 nucleotides matching TRBD1. CDR3 length: 14 residues. V gave up 2 bases and J gave up 8 bases; unmatched junction bases: 7. Germline CDR1 reads SQVTM; CDR2 reads ANQGSEA. The CDR3 protein is CSVEHPGQGAGYTF. In nucleotides, the CDR3 is TGCAGCGTTGAACACCCTGGACAGGGGGCCGGCTACACCTTC.

This clonotype appeared once. The V call is TRBV7-2, the J call TRBJ1-4; 8 bases align to TRBD1. With V trimmed by 3 bases and J by 7 bases, 4 bases remained unmatched. The CDR3 covers 14 residues. Germline values: CDR1 SGHTA, CDR2 FQGNSA. CDR3 sequence reads: CASSFTGGVEKLFF. CDR3 in DNA: TGTGCCAGCAGCTTTACAGGGGGTGTTGAAAAACTGTTTTTT.

In this sample, this clonotype turned up a few times. The chain joins TRBV7-8 to TRBJ2-7; D may be TRBD1 (7 bases). The germline CDR1 and CDR2 sequences are SGHVS and FQNEAQ. Deletions cut 1 base from V and 4 bases from J, with 11 bases between. The CDR3 is 14 residues long. In DNA, the CDR3 is TGTGCCAGCAGCTTAGGCCCAGGGGGGTACGAGCAGTACTTC. Amino acids: CASSLGPGGYEQYF.

The rearrangement uses TRBV27 and TRBJ1-2; possible D gene TRBD1, 6 bases. The CDR3 sequence is 13 residues long. From germline, CDR1 is MNHEY and CDR2 SMNVEV (reference sequence). Trimming shortened V by 3 bases and J by 6 bases, and 11 bases separated the two germline ends. The CDR3 spells CASSFLGANGYTF. The CDR3 DNA is TGTGCCAGCAGTTTTTTGGGGGCGAATGGCTACACCTTC.

This clonotype was counted ten times or more. The chain carries TRBV20-1 and TRBJ1-5; 9 bases are shared with TRBD1. The CDR3 loop spans 13 amino acids. Trimming removed 6 bases from V and 6 bases from J; junction bases left unmatched: 6. Per the germline V gene, CDR1 is DFQATT and CDR2 is SNEGSKA (reference sequence). DNA for the CDR3: TGCAGTGCCAGGACAGGGGAAAGTCAGCCCCAGCATTTT. Encoded protein: CSARTGESQPQHF.

This clonotype was seen at least ten times. The rearrangement links TRBV29-1 to TRBJ2-5; tentative D call: TRBD2 (6 bases). This CDR3 is 14 amino acids long. V lost 8 bases to trimming and J lost 4 bases, with 20 bases between them. Per the germline V gene, CDR1 is SQVTM and CDR2 is ANQGSEA. The CDR3 spells CSKISGNSGETQYF. CDR3 in DNA: TGCAGCAAGATTTCGGGGAATAGCGGAGAGACCCAGTACTTC.

This clonotype has ten or more counts. This chain joins TRBV9 and TRBJ2-7; tentative D call: TRBD2 (5 bases). Trimming stripped 0 bases from V and 0 bases from J, with 13 bases between. CDR1 and CDR2 from the germline V gene are SGDLS and YYNGEE. The CDR3 contains 16 residues. Here the CDR3 reads CASSVDGGTSSYEQYF. CDR3 in DNA: TGTGCCAGCAGCGTAGATGGAGGTACAAGCTCCTACGAGCAGTACTTC.

V and J are TRBV15 and TRBJ1-5, with TRBD1 matching over 7 bases. The V gene end was trimmed by 4 bases and the J gene end by 0 bases; junction bases not matched to a gene: 9. CDR1 and CDR2 from the germline V gene are LNHNV and YYDKDF (reference sequence). This CDR3 has 17 amino acids. CDR3 coding DNA: TGTGCCACCAGCACGGGACAGTTCGGGGTTAGCAATCAGCCCCAGCATTTT. Translated: CATSTGQFGVSNQPQHF.

The rearrangement uses TRBV20-1 and TRBJ2-7; TRBD2 aligns across 7 bases. V trimming: 0 bases; J trimming: 2 bases; junction bases outside the gene matches: 10. This CDR3 has 16 amino acids. Germline V gene lookup returns CDR1 DFQATT and CDR2 SNEGSKA (reference sequence). CDR3 sequence (DNA): TGCAGTGCTAGAGATCAAGTAAGCGGGATAGCCTACGAGCAGTACTTC. Protein sequence: CSARDQVSGIAYEQYF.

The chain carries TRBV20-1 and TRBJ1-4; 7 nucleotides agree with TRBD1. V was clipped by 5 bases and J by 4 bases; unmatched bases: 16. CDR3 length equals 17 residues. Germline V gene sequence: CDR1 DFQATT, CDR2 SNEGSKA (reference sequence). CDR3 sequence: CSALILTWGQINEKLFF. CDR3 nucleotides: TGCAGTGCTCTCATACTCACTTGGGGACAGATTAATGAAAAACTGTTTTTT.

This chain joins TRBV7-9 and TRBJ1-2, with 9 bases identical to TRBD1. The CDR3 loop spans 14 amino acids. The germline CDR1 and CDR2 sequences are SEHNR and FQNEAQ (reference sequence). V shed 8 bases, J shed 3 bases, and the junction held 7 bases outside the gene matches. The chain's CDR3 is CASEQGATDYGYTF. CDR3 coding DNA: TGTGCCAGCGAACAGGGGGCGACAGACTATGGCTACACCTTC.